This T cell receptor (beta chain) was retrieved from a study of response to subunit inactivated influenza vaccine. Whole-study findings and limits: T cells newly recruited by each seasonal influenza vaccination are few, the authors suggested.

Using its own MiXCR run on the RT-PCR reads, TCRdb lists one record per CDR3 protein. The data show hundreds of thousands of distinct CDR3 sequences, 10% to 12% seen once. This clonotype has a count of ten or more. The antigen is not known. V gave up 4 bases and J gave up 2 bases, with 24 bases separating them. This CDR3 is 19 amino acids long. Germline CDR1 is SGHRS and CDR2 is YFSETQ. These data were also reused for a study on T cells expressing NK-cell markers. From that report: The cDNA for TCR beta came from 5'RACE template switching with UMIs. Sorted CD3+CD56-NKG2C+, CD3+CD56+NKG2C- and CD3+CD56+NKG2C+ T cells were the source of the TCR beta repertoires. Seven of the eight sequenced donors were classified as HCMV-seropositive, and one was classified as seronegative. In a handful of donors, dominant clonotypes made up about 25-65% of CD3+CD56-NKG2C+ cells.

The receptor comes from a man aged 45-65 years who received an inactivated influenza vaccine. Sample: PBMCs from blood, taken on the day of vaccination. The chain employs TRBV5-1 and TRBJ2-2; the D gene is possibly TRBD2 (5 bases). CDR3 sequence reads: CASSPFGSGLDSNTGELFF. For the CDR3, the DNA is TGCGCCAGCAGCCCTTTTGGTTCCGGACTGGACTCTAACACCGGGGAGCTGTTTTTT.